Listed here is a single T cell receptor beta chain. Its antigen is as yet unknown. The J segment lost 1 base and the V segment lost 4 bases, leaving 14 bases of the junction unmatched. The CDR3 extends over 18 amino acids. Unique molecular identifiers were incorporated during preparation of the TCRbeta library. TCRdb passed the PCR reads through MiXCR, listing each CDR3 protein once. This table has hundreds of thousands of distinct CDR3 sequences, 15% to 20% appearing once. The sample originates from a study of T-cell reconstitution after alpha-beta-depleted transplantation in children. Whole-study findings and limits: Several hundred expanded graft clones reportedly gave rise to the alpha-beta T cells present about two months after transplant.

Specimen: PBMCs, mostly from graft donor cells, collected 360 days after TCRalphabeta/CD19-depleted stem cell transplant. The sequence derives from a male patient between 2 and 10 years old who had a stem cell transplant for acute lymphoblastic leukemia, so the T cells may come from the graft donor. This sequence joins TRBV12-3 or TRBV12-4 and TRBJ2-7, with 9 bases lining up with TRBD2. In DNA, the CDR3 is TGTGCCAGCAGTTCAGAAGGAGCGCTTAGCGGGAGATCCTACGAGCAGTACTTC. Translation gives CASSSEGALSGRSYEQYF.